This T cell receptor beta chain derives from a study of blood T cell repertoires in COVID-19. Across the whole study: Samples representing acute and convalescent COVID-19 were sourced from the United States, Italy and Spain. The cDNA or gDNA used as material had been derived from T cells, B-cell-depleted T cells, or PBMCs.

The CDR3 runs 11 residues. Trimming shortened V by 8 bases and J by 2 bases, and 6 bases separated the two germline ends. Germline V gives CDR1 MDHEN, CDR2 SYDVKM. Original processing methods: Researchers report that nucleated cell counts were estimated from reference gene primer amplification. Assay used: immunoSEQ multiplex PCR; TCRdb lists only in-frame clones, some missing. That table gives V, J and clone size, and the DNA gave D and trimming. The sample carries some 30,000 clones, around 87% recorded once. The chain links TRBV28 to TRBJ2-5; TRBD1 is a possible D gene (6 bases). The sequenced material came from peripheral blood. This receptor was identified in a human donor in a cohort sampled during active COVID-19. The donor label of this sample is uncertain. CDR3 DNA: TGTGCCAGCGGGACACAAGAGACCCAGTACTTC. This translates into CASGTQETQYF.